In this sample, the clone carrying this TCR beta chain turned up a few times. Its antigen is not identified. This specimen comes from a study of T-cell memory formation after mild COVID-19. Background on the study: The study found TCR clusters largely donor specific. Study results and limitations: A balance of CD4 and CD8 characterized clones contracting day 15 to 85, whereas later expanders leaned CD4+. There were some responding clones in pre-infection memory, which suggested that cross-reactive memory had joined.

Researchers used 5'RACE with constant-segment primers to make TCR alpha and TCR beta cDNA libraries that carry sample barcodes and UMIs. TCRdb reprocessed the 5' RACE reads via MiXCR and lists one record per CDR3 protein. The sample contains 400,000 to 550,000 distinct CDR3 sequences, 25% of which appear only once. This receptor was identified in an adult woman who had mild COVID-19 (a few samples of this study predate the infection). Cell type and time point are not known. Sequencing was performed on PBMCs or a T cell subset sorted from them (not recorded which).

The CDR3 DNA follows: TGTGCCAGCAAAAGGACAGGGACATTTAGCACAGATACGCAGTATTTT. As protein: CASKRTGTFSTDTQYF. The V gene is TRBV7-8, the J gene TRBJ2-3, with TRBD1 identical over 8 bases. The trim removed 7 bases at V and 0 bases at J, leaving 9 bases unmatched. This CDR3 contains 16 residues. The germline V gene has CDR1 SGHVS and CDR2 FQNEAQ.